This T cell receptor (beta chain) is drawn from a study of technical replicates of blood from a handful of donors. Libraries were prepared by immunoSEQ multiplex PCR; TCRdb keeps only in-frame clonotypes and omits some of them. The sample carries about 81,000 clones, approximately 75% recorded once. V gave up 0 bases and J gave up 6 bases, with 9 bases separating them. CDR1 and CDR2 from the germline V gene are SGHDT and YYEEEE. This CDR3 region has 13 residues. This TCR was sampled from a human donor in good health. Some clones in this sample may be carry-over from other donors' samples. The chain is built from TRBV5-6 and TRBJ1-1; D might be TRBD1 (5 bases). The sample consisted of PBMCs. CDR3 nucleotide sequence: TGTGCCAGCAGCTTGGGACAGAGCTCTGAAGCTTTCTTT. Translated, it gives CASSLGQSSEAFF.